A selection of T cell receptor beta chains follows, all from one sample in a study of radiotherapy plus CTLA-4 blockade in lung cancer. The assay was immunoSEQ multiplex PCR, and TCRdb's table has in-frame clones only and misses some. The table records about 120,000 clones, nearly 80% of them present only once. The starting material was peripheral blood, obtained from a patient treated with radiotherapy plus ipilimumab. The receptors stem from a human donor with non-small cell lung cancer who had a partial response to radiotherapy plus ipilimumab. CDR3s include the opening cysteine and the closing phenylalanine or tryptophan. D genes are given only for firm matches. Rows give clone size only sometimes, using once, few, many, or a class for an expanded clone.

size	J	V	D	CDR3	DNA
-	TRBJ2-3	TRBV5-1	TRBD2	CASSFTSGSSDTQYF	TGCGCCAGCAGCTTTACTAGCGGGAGTTCAGATACGCAGTATTTT
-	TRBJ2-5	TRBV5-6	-	CASSPNLGTQQETQYF	TGTGCCAGCAGCCCTAACCTAGGGACACAACAAGAGACCCAGTACTTC
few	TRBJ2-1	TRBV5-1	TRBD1	CASSLGDRKLSSYNEQFF	TGCGCCAGCAGCTTGGGGGACAGGAAACTCTCGTCCTACAATGAGCAGTTCTTC
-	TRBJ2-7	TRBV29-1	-	CSVESNRGGEQYF	TGCAGCGTTGAATCGAATCGAGGAGGTGAGCAGTACTTC
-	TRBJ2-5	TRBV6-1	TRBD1	CASSSRDSQETQYF	TGTGCCAGCAGCTCACGGGACAGCCAAGAGACCCAGTACTTC
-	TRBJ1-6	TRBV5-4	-	CASSLGGGSPLHF	TGTGCCAGCAGCTTGGGGGGGGGTTCACCCCTCCACTTT
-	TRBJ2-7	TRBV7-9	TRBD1	CASSPPGQGARTYEQYF	TGTGCCAGCAGCCCCCCGGGACAGGGGGCGAGAACCTACGAGCAGTACTTC
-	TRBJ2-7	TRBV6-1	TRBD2	CASSPGLAPYEQYF	TGTGCCAGCTCCCCGGGACTAGCTCCTTACGAGCAGTACTTC
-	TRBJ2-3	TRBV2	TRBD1	CASSVRTGISASTDTQYF	TGTGCCAGCAGTGTTCGGACAGGGATTTCAGCTAGCACAGATACGCAGTATTTT
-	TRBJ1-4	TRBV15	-	CATSRASEKLFF	TGTGCCACCAGCAGAGCTAGCGAAAAACTGTTTTTT
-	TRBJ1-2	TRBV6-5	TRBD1	CASSSGTGHGYTF	TGTGCCAGCAGCTCCGGGACAGGGCATGGCTACACCTTC
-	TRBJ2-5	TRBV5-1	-	CASTKVGVAETQYF	TGCGCCAGCACCAAGGTCGGGGTGGCGGAGACCCAGTACTTC
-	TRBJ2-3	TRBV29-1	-	CSVDSPVVMADTQYF	TGCAGCGTCGATAGCCCCGTGGTTATGGCAGATACGCAGTATTTT
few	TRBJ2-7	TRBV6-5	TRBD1	CASSYSGTGEYEQYF	TGTGCCAGCAGTTACTCGGGGACAGGGGAATACGAGCAGTACTTC
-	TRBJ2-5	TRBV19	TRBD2	CASSIDFYTSGRAETQYF	TGTGCCAGTAGTATAGATTTCTACACTAGCGGGAGGGCTGAGACCCAGTACTTC
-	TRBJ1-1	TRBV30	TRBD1	CAWSLGQVNTEAFF	TGTGCCTGGAGTCTGGGACAGGTGAACACTGAAGCTTTCTTT
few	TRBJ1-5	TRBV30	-	CAWRPGHLVNQPQHF	TGTGCCTGGAGGCCGGGACACCTAGTAAATCAGCCCCAGCATTTT
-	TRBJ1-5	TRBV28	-	CASSFLNLNQPQHF	TGTGCCAGCAGTTTCTTAAATTTGAATCAGCCCCAGCATTTT
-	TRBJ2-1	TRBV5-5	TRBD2	CASSFLAGGWQGGNEQFF	TGTGCCAGCAGCTTCTTAGCGGGAGGCTGGCAAGGGGGGAATGAGCAGTTCTTC
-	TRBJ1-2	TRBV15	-	CATSSITEGGYTF	TGTGCCACCAGCTCTATAACAGAGGGTGGCTACACCTTC
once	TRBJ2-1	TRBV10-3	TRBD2	CAIRETSGTPYNEQFF	TGTGCCATCAGGGAGACTAGCGGGACCCCCTACAATGAGCAGTTCTTC
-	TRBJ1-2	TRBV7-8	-	CASSLAGPGYGYTF	TGTGCCAGCAGCTTAGCTGGGCCAGGATATGGCTACACCTTC
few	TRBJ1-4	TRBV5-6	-	CASSLGRVREKLFF	TGTGCCAGCAGCTTGGGCAGGGTCCGGGAAAAACTGTTTTTT
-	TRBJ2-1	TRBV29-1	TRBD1	CSVVRTGNEQFF	TGCAGCGTTGTAAGGACAGGTAATGAGCAGTTCTTC
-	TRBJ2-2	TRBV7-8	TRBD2	CASSLDLAGVNTGELFF	TGTGCCAGCAGCTTAGATCTAGCGGGGGTAAACACCGGGGAGCTGTTTTTT
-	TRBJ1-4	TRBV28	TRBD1	CASRKPGQGREKLFF	TGTGCCAGCAGAAAACCGGGACAGGGTAGGGAAAAACTGTTTTTT
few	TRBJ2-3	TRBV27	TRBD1	CASRRPGQHTDTQYF	TGTGCCAGCAGACGTCCGGGACAGCACACAGATACGCAGTATTTT
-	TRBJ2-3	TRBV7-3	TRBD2	CASSLTQGTIDTQYF	TGTGCCAGCAGCTTAACTCAAGGGACTATAGATACGCAGTATTTT
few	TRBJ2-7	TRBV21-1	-	CASIGGSGYEQYF	TGTGCCAGCATCGGGGGTAGCGGCTACGAGCAGTACTTC
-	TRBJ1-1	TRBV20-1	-	CSATRTEAFF	TGCAGTGCTACCCGCACTGAAGCTTTCTTT
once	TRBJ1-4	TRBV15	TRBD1	CATSRGTGRADEKLFF	TGTGCCACCAGCAGAGGGACAGGCCGGGCGGATGAAAAACTGTTTTTT
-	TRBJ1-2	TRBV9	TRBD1	CASSPGGSLRSYGYTF	TGTGCCAGCAGCCCAGGGGGATCCCTTAGATCATATGGCTACACCTTC
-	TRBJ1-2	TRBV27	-	CASSFAWGGRRGGYTF	TGTGCCAGCAGTTTTGCTTGGGGGGGGCGACGTGGGGGCTACACCTTC
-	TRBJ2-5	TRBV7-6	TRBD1	CASSLGGWTGSETQYF	TGTGCCAGCAGCTTAGGTGGATGGACAGGGTCTGAGACCCAGTACTTC
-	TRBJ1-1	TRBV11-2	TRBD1	CASSLDGRDRDTEAFF	TGTGCCAGCAGCTTAGACGGAAGGGACAGGGACACTGAAGCTTTCTTT
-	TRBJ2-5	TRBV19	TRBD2	CASSPGLATTVQETQYF	TGTGCCAGTAGTCCGGGACTAGCGACTACCGTGCAAGAGACCCAGTACTTC
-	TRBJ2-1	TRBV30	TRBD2	CAWGTSGRALSYNEQFF	TGTGCCTGGGGGACTAGCGGGAGGGCCCTCTCCTACAATGAGCAGTTCTTC
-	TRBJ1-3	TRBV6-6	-	CASSLSYSGNTIYF	TGTGCCAGCAGTTTATCCTACTCTGGAAACACCATATATTTT
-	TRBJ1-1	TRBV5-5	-	CASSSQGPNTEAFF	TGTGCCAGCAGTAGCCAGGGCCCGAACACTGAAGCTTTCTTT
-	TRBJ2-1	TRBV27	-	CASSFQGNEQFF	TGTGCCAGCAGTTTTCAGGGGAATGAGCAGTTCTTC
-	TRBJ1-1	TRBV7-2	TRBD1	CASSPRQGTTEAFF	TGTGCCAGCAGCCCGCGACAGGGGACCACTGAAGCTTTCTTT
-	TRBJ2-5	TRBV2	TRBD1	CASRERTGTRETQYF	TGTGCCAGCAGAGAAAGGACAGGGACGAGAGAGACCCAGTACTTC
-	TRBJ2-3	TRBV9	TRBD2	CASSGRDYTDTQYF	TGTGCCAGCAGCGGACGGGACTACACAGATACGCAGTATTTT
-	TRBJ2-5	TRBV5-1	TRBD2	CASSLLAGEQETQYF	TGCGCCAGCAGCTTGTTAGCGGGAGAACAAGAGACCCAGTACTTC
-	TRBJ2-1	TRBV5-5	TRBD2	CASSKLAGGPPGEQFF	TGTGCCAGCAGCAAACTAGCGGGAGGCCCCCCAGGCGAGCAGTTCTTC
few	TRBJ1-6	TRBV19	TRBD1	CASRPDRGRNSPLHF	TGTGCCAGCAGACCGGACAGGGGTCGCAATTCACCCCTCCACTTT
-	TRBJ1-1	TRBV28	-	CASSFGYMRESVAAFF	TGTGCCAGCAGTTTCGGTTATATGAGGGAATCCGTGGCTGCTTTCTTT
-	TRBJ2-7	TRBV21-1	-	CASSKDWSGGPREQYF	TGTGCCAGCAGCAAAGATTGGTCGGGAGGGCCGCGCGAGCAGTACTTC
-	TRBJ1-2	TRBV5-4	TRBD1	CASSLQGARGYTF	TGTGCCAGCAGCCTACAGGGGGCGCGGGGCTACACCTTC
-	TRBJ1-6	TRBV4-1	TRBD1	CASSQGDRGNSPLHF	TGCGCCAGCAGCCAAGGGGACAGGGGTAATTCACCCCTCCACTTT
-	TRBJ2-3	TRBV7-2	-	CASSLPGTDTQYF	TGTGCCAGCAGCTTACCCGGGACAGATACGCAGTATTTT
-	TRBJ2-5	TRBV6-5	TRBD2	CASSYPGGETQYF	TGTGCCAGCAGTTACCCCGGGGGGGAGACCCAGTACTTC
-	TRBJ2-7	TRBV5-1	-	CASKPGGSYEQYF	TGCGCCAGCAAACCTGGGGGGTCCTACGAGCAGTACTTC